These 2 T cell receptor beta chains originate from one sample sequenced in a study of OX40 agonist ivuxolimab in advanced cancers. Clones were read by immunoSEQ multiplex PCR, and TCRdb kept only the in-frame ones, dropping some. The sample lists tens of thousands of clones, roughly 80% seen once, with 12% in the top ten. The sample here was CD4+ or CD8+ T cells sorted from blood, taken in a trial of the OX40 agonist ivuxolimab. The receptor source for this set is an adult with an advanced solid tumor such as melanoma, head and neck, liver or kidney cancer.

In its sample, this clone was seen once. The rearrangement links TRBV2 to TRBJ2-7; D not certain. Looked up from germline, CDR1 is SNHLY and CDR2 is FYNNEI. CDR3 length: 15 residues. The V and J ends lost 7 bases and 2 bases respectively, with 18 bases between them. The CDR3 protein is CASTLTLGTAYEQYF. Here the CDR3 DNA reads TGTGCCAGCACCCTTACCCTAGGAACGGCCTACGAGCAGTACTTC.

CDR3 amino acids: CSASPGNEQFF. The CDR3 nucleotides read TGCAGTGCCAGCCCGGGCAATGAGCAGTTCTTC. This sequence joins TRBV20-1 and TRBJ2-1; D is undetermined. The CDR3 extends over 11 amino acids. The V and J ends lost 6 bases and 6 bases respectively, with 9 bases between them. CDR1 and CDR2 from the germline V gene are DFQATT and SNEGSKA (reference sequence).